Within the sample, the clone carrying this T cell receptor beta chain is medium-sized. Trimming stripped 1 base from V and 7 bases from J, with 8 bases between. In germline, CDR1 is LGHDT, CDR2 YNNKEL (reference sequence). The CDR3 covers 12 residues. Study processing details: A papillary thyroid cancer distant-metastasis classifier was built from CDR3 differences across clinicopathological groups. Using MiXCR, TCRdb reanalyzed the PCR reads. The authors' filters were not applied to this entry. Altogether 30,000 to 45,000 clones are present, less than 30% being singletons, with the ten largest covering roughly a tenth. The data were obtained in a study of metastatic and nonmetastatic thyroid tumors. Background on the study: Both malignant and benign thyroid patients supplied peripheral blood and tumor or nodule tissue samples, across which the repertoires of these patients were then compared.

Every patient underwent thyroid surgery untreated. Sequenced: blood. V and J are TRBV3-1 and TRBJ2-7, with D perhaps matching TRBD1 (6 bases). This sequence was found in a male donor with papillary thyroid cancer or a benign thyroid nodule (not recorded which). Some clones in this sample may be carry-over from other donors' samples. The CDR3 loop reads CASSQGTDEQYF. For the CDR3, the DNA is TGTGCCAGCAGCCAAGGGACAGATGAGCAGTACTTC.